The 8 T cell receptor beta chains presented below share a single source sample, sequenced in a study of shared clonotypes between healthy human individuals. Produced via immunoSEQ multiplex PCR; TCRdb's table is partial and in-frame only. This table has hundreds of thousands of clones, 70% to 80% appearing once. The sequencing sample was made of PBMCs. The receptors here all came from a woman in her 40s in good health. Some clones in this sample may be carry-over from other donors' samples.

CDR3 amino acids: CASSLTGGELFF. DNA of the CDR3: TGTGCCAGCAGCTTAACAGGCGGGGAGCTGTTTTTT. The chain combines TRBV11-2 with TRBJ2-2; D possibly corresponds to TRBD1 (5 bases). Trimming left V 2 bases short and J 7 bases short, with 5 bases between. The CDR3 runs 12 residues. Germline V gene lookup returns CDR1 SGHAT and CDR2 FQNNGV.

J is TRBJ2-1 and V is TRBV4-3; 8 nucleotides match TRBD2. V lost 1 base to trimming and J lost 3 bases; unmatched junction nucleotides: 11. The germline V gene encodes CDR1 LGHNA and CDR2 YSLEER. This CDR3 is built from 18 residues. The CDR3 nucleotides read TGCGCCAGCAGCCAAGTGGCGAGCGGGAGCTCCGACTACAATGAGCAGTTCTTC. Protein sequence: CASSQVASGSSDYNEQFF.

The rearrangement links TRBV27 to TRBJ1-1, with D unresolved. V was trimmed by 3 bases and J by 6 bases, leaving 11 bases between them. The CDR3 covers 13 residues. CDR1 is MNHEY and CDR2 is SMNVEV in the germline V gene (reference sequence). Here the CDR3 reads CASSLNRVAEAFF. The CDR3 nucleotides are TGTGCCAGCAGTTTGAATCGAGTAGCTGAAGCTTTCTTT.

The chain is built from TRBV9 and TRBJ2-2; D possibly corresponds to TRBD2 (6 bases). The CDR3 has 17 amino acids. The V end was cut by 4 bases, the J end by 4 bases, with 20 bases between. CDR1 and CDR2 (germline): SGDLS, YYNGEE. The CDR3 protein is CASSWDSTIGSTGELFF. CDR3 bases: TGTGCCAGCAGCTGGGACTCGACTATCGGTAGCACCGGGGAGCTGTTTTTT. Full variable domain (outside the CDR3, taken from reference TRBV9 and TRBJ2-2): DSGVTQTPKHLITATGQRVTLRCSPRSGDLSVYWYQQSLDQGLQFLIQYYNGEERAKGNILERFSAQQFPDLHSELNLSSLELGDSALYFCASSWDSTIGSTGELFFGEGSRLTVL.

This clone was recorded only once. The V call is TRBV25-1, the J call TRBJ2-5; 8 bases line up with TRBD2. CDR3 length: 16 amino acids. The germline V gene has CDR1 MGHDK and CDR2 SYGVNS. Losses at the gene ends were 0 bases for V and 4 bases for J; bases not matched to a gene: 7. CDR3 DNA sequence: TGTGCCAGCAGTGAATATAGGAGCGGGAGTGGAGAGACCCAGTACTTC. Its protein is CASSEYRSGSGETQYF.

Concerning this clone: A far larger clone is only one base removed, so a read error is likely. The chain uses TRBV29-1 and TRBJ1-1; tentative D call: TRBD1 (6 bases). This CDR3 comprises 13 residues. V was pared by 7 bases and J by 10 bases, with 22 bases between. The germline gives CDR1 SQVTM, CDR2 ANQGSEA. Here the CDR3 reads CSAYRDKDAGAFF. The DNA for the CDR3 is TGCAGCGCTTACCGGGACAAGGATGCTGGAGCTTTCTTT.

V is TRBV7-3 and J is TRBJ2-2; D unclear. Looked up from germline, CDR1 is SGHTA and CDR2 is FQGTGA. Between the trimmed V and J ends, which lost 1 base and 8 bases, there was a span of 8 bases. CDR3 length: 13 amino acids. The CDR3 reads CASSLNVGGELFF. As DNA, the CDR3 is TGTGCCAGCAGCTTAAATGTGGGTGGGGAGCTGTTTTTT.

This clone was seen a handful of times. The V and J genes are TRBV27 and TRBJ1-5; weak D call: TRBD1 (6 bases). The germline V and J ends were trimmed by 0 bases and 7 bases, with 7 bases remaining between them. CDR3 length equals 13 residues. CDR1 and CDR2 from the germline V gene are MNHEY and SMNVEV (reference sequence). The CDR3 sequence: CASSLSGGQPQHF. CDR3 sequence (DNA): TGTGCCAGCAGTTTATCGGGGGGCCAGCCCCAGCATTTT.